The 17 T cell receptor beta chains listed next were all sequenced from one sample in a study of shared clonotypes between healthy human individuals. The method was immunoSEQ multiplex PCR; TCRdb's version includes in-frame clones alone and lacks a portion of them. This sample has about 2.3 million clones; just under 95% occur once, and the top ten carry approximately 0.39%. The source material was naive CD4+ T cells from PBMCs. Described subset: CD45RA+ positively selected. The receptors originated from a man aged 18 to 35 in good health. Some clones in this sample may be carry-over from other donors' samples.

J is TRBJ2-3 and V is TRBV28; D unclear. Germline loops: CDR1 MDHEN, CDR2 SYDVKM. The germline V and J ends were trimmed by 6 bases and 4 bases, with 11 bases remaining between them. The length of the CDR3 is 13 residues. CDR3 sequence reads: CASRTPGPDTQYF. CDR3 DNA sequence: TGTGCCAGCAGGACCCCTGGTCCAGATACGCAGTATTTT.

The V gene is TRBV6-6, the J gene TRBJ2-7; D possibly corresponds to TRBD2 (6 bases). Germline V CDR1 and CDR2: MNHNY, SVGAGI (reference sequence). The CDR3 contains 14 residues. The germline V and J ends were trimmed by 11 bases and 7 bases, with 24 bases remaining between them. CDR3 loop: CASWRGGTSGEQYF. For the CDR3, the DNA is TGTGCCTCCTGGCGGGGAGGCACATCGGGAGAGCAGTACTTC.

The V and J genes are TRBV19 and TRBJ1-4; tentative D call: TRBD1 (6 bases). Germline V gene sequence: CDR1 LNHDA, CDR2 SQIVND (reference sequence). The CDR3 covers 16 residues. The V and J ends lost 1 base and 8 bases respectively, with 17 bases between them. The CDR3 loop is CASSIVAGTRTEKLFF. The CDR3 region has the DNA TGTGCCAGTAGTATAGTAGCCGGGACAAGAACAGAAAAACTGTTTTTT.

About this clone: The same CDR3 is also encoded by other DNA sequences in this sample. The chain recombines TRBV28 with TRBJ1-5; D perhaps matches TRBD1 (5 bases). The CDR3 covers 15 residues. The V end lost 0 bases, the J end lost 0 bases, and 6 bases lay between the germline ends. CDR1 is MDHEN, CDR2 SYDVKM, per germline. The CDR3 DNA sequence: TGTGCCAGCAGTTTATGGGGGGGTAGCAATCAGCCCCAGCATTTT. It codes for CASSLWGGSNQPQHF.

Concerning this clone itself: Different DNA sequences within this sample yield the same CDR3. This CDR3 reads CASSPPSSYEQYF. The CDR3 bases are TGTGCCAGCAGCCCGCCTTCCTCCTACGAGCAGTACTTC. The genes are TRBV7-2 and TRBJ2-7; D is unresolved. Trimming stripped 5 bases from V and 0 bases from J, with 8 bases between. The CDR3 runs 13 residues. The germline V gene encodes CDR1 SGHTA and CDR2 FQGNSA.

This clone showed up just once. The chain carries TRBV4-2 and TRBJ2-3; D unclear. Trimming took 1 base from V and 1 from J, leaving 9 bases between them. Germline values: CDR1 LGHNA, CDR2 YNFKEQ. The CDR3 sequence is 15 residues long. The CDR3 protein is CASSQGLPRTDTQYF. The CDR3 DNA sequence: TGTGCCAGCAGCCAAGGCCTACCCCGCACAGATACGCAGTATTTT.

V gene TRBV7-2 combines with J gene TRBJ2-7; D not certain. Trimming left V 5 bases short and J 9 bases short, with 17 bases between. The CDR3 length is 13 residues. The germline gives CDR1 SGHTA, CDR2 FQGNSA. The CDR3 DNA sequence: TGTGCCAGCAGCGCTTCGTCACCAGTGGGGCAGTACTTC. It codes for CASSASSPVGQYF.

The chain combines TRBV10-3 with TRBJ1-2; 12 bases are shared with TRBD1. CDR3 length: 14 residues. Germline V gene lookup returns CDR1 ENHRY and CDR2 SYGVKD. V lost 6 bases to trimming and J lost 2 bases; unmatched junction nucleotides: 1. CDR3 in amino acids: CAISGTGGNYGYTF. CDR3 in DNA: TGTGCCATCAGCGGGACAGGGGGCAACTATGGCTACACCTTC.

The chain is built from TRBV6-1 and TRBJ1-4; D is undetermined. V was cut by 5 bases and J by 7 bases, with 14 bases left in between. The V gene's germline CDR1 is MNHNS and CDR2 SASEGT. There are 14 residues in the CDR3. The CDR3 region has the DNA TGTGCCAGCAGTAGGGCCGCTGGGGTTGAAAAACTGTTTTTT. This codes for CASSRAAGVEKLFF.

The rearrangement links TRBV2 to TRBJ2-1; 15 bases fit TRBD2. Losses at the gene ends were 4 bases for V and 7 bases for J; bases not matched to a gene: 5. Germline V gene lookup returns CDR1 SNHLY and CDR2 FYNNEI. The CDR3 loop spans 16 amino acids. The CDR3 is CASSVGLAGGRNEQFF. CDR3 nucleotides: TGTGCCAGCAGTGTTGGACTAGCGGGAGGGAGAAATGAGCAGTTCTTC.

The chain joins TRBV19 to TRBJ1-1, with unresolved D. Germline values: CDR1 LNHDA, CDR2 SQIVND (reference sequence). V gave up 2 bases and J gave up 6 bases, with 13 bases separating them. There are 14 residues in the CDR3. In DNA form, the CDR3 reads TGTGCCAGTAGTATAAGGCTTTGGCGGCCTGAAGCTTTCTTT. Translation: CASSIRLWRPEAFF.

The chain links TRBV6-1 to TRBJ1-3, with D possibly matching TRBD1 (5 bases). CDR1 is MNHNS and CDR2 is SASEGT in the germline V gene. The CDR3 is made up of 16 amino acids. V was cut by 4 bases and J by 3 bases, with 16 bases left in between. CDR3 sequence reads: CASSGPGTVSGNTIYF. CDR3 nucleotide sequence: TGTGCCAGCAGTGGGCCCGGGACGGTGAGTGGAAACACCATATATTTT.

The CDR3 loop reads CASMTGTSTGYTF. The CDR3 DNA reads as TGTGCCAGCATGACCGGGACGTCGACTGGCTACACCTTC. The V gene is TRBV28, the J gene TRBJ1-2; D might be TRBD1 (5 bases). V was cut by 7 bases and J by 7 bases, with 16 bases left in between. The CDR3 totals 13 residues. Germline CDR1 MDHEN, CDR2 SYDVKM.

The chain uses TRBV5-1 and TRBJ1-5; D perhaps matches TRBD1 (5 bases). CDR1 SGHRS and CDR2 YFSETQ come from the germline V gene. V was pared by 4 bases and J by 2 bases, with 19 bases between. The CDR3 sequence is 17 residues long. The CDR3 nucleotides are TGCGCCAGCAGCCTGGGACCTCGGGGTGAGGGCAATCAGCCCCAGCATTTT. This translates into CASSLGPRGEGNQPQHF.

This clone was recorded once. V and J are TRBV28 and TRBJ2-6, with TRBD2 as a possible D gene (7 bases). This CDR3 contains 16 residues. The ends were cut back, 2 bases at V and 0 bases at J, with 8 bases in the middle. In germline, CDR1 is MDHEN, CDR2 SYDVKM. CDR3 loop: CASSLGGASGANVLTF. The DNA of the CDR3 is TGTGCCAGCAGTTTAGGGGGGGCCTCTGGGGCCAACGTCCTGACTTTC.

CDR3 DNA sequence: TGTGCCAGTAGTATGCGACCCAATCAGCCCCAGCATTTT. Protein: CASSMRPNQPQHF. The chain combines TRBV19 with TRBJ1-5, with D unresolved. Per the germline V gene, CDR1 is LNHDA and CDR2 is SQIVND (reference sequence). The V and J ends lost 3 bases and 3 bases respectively, with 6 bases between them. The CDR3 runs to 13 residues.

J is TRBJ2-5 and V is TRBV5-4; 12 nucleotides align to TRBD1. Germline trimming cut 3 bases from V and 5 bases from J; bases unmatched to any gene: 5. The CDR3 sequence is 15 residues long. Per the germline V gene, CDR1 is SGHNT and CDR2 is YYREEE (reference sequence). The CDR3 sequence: CASSSGTGGAETQYF. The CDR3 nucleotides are TGTGCCAGCAGCTCAGGGACAGGGGGCGCGGAGACCCAGTACTTC.